The 24 T cell receptor beta chains below all came from one sample that was sequenced in a study of CD8 T cells in ankylosing spondylitis. Regarding the study as a whole: For ankylosing spondylitis blood, a TCR beta motif of fewer than 10 highly homologous variants appeared characteristic.

MiXCR, applied by TCRdb to the 5' RACE reads, yields one record per CDR3 protein. The sample includes about 330,000 distinct CDR3 sequences, 6.5% to 10% of them seen just once. These receptors lack a known antigen. Sequencing used blood, either unsorted or a sorted T cell fraction (not recorded which). The receptors shown here come from a male donor with ankylosing spondylitis.

The chain recombines TRBV28 with TRBJ2-5; 8 positions agree with TRBD2. The CDR3 runs to 14 residues. Looked up from germline, CDR1 is MDHEN and CDR2 is SYDVKM. Germline trimming cut 6 bases from V and 4 bases from J; bases unmatched to any gene: 7. CDR3 nucleotides: TGTGCCAGCAGGGCCGGGGGGGGTGGAGAGACCCAGTACTTC. This encodes CASRAGGGGETQYF.

This rearrangement joins TRBV7-9 to TRBJ2-1, with TRBD2 as a possible D gene (5 bases). Germline V gene data show CDR1 as SEHNR and CDR2 as FQNEAQ (reference sequence). V was cut by 10 bases and J by 0 bases, with 13 bases left in between. The length of the CDR3 is 14 residues. This chain's CDR3 is CATPDRGSYNEQFF. The CDR3 DNA reads TGTGCCACCCCCGATCGGGGCTCCTACAATGAGCAGTTCTTC.

The CDR3 region has the DNA TGCGCCAGCAGTCCCGGGACAAAGAGCTCTGGAAACACCATATATTTT. This sequence encodes CASSPGTKSSGNTIYF. The chain joins TRBV5-1 to TRBJ1-3; D is possibly TRBD1 (6 bases). Germline CDR1 reads SGHRS; CDR2 reads YFSETQ. V shed 5 bases and J shed 0 bases, with 15 bases lying between them. This CDR3 comprises 16 residues.

This sequence joins TRBV20-1 and TRBJ2-1, with TRBD2 matching 7 bases. The CDR3 totals 15 residues. The germline gives CDR1 DFQATT, CDR2 SNEGSKA (reference sequence). Trimming removed 3 bases from V and 8 bases from J; junction bases left unmatched: 13. CDR3 DNA sequence: TGCAGTGCTAGCGGGAGGACGGGCCTACACGATGAGCAGTTCTTC. Protein: CSASGRTGLHDEQFF.

The chain employs TRBV10-3 and TRBJ2-5; possible D gene TRBD2, 6 bases. The germline V gene has CDR1 ENHRY and CDR2 SYGVKD. V was trimmed by 0 bases and J by 2 bases, leaving 10 bases between them. The CDR3 spans 15 residues. The CDR3 loop reads CAISESRGGQETQYF. The CDR3 region has the DNA TGTGCCATCAGTGAGTCGCGAGGAGGGCAAGAGACCCAGTACTTC.

In its sample, this clonotype was seen many times. The V and J genes are TRBV2 and TRBJ2-2, with unresolved D. The germline gives CDR1 SNHLY, CDR2 FYNNEI. V lost 1 base and J 6 bases, leaving 12 bases between the germline ends. The CDR3 sequence is 15 residues long. The CDR3 is CASSEVRVISGELFF. CDR3 coding DNA: TGTGCCAGCAGTGAAGTTCGTGTAATTTCCGGGGAGCTGTTTTTT.

This chain joins TRBV7-9 and TRBJ2-7, with 7 bases fitting TRBD1. With 5 bases clipped from V and 3 bases from J, the junction kept 7 bases outside the gene matches. The CDR3 loop spans 14 amino acids. Per the germline V gene, CDR1 is SEHNR and CDR2 is FQNEAQ (reference sequence). The CDR3 region has the DNA TGTGCCAGCAGCCCGGGACAGTCGTTCTACGAGCAGTACTTC. Its protein is CASSPGQSFYEQYF.

This clonotype was seen a handful of times. J is TRBJ2-3 and V is TRBV7-2; 12 bases align to TRBD2. This CDR3 has 16 residues. The V gene's germline CDR1 is SGHTA and CDR2 FQGNSA. V was pared by 5 bases and J by 5 bases, with 8 bases of the junction left unmatched. The CDR3, as DNA: TGTGCCAGCAGCCTCAGACTAGCGGGAGTTCAAGATACGCAGTATTTT. Its protein is CASSLRLAGVQDTQYF.

CDR3 coding DNA: TGTGCCAGCAGCTTATGGGGACACGGATCCCTCCAAGAGACCCAGTACTTC. Translating gives CASSLWGHGSLQETQYF. The rearrangement joins TRBV13 to TRBJ2-5; D might be TRBD1 (6 bases). With 2 bases removed from V and 1 base from J, the gap between germline ends came to 17 bases. The CDR3 contains 17 residues. Germline V lookup: CDR1 PRHDT, CDR2 FYEKMQ (reference sequence).

This clonotype was recorded many times. The genes are TRBV27 and TRBJ2-4, with no clear D. This CDR3 is built from 13 residues. Deletions cut 3 bases from V and 7 bases from J, with 10 bases between. Germline CDR1 MNHEY, CDR2 SMNVEV (reference sequence). CDR3 in amino acids: CASSLWPGNIQYF. The CDR3, as DNA: TGTGCCAGCAGTTTGTGGCCCGGGAACATTCAGTACTTC.

This clonotype was observed many times. The V and J genes are TRBV6-1 and TRBJ1-2, with D perhaps TRBD1 (6 bases). Germline V CDR1 and CDR2: MNHNS, SASEGT. The germline V and J ends were trimmed by 6 bases and 6 bases, with 20 bases remaining between them. The CDR3 has 15 amino acids. CDR3 in DNA: TGTGCCAGCAGGACCGAGGTGGGGGGCTCGGATGGCTACACCTTC. Its translation is CASRTEVGGSDGYTF.

This clonotype was seen more than once but under ten times. The V call is TRBV27, the J call TRBJ1-1; D possibly corresponds to TRBD1 (5 bases). The germline V gene has CDR1 MNHEY and CDR2 SMNVEV (reference sequence). Trimming cost V 3 bases and J 4 bases, with 15 bases left between them. CDR3 size: 15 residues. DNA for the CDR3: TGTGCCAGCAGTTTGAATTCGGGGGGACGCACTGAAGCTTTCTTT. This codes for CASSLNSGGRTEAFF.

The table lists this clonotype with many counts. The chain recombines TRBV5-1 with TRBJ2-6; no firm D call. The CDR3 contains 15 residues. Germline V lookup: CDR1 SGHRS, CDR2 YFSETQ. Trimming shortened V by 1 base and J by 0 bases, and 5 bases separated the two germline ends. In DNA, the CDR3 is TGCGCCAGCAGCTTGCAAAGCTCTGGGGCCAACGTCCTGACTTTC. Its protein is CASSLQSSGANVLTF. Full variable domain (outside the CDR3, taken from reference TRBV5-1 and TRBJ2-6): KAGVTQTPRYLIKTRGQQVTLSCSPISGHRSVSWYQQTPGQGLQFLFEYFSETQRNKGNFPGRFSGRQFSNSRSEMNVSTLELGDSALYLCASSLQSSGANVLTFGAGSRLTVL.

This clonotype was counted only a few times. CDR3 DNA: TGTGCCAGCAGCTTCTCAAGCATTTCGAACACTGAAGCTTTCTTT. Amino acids: CASSFSSISNTEAFF. V is TRBV7-9 and J is TRBJ1-1; D gene unclear. The V and J ends lost 3 bases and 1 base respectively, with 12 bases between them. The germline CDR1 and CDR2 sequences are SEHNR and FQNEAQ (reference sequence). The CDR3 consists of 15 residues.

The J gene is TRBJ2-1, the V gene TRBV27; 14 nucleotides agree with TRBD2. Germline lookup yields CDR1 MNHEY and CDR2 SMNVEV (reference sequence). CDR3 length: 16 residues. Germline trimming cut 5 bases from V and 9 bases from J; bases unmatched to any gene: 9. The CDR3 protein is CASSAAGTSGRGEQFF. The CDR3 DNA follows: TGTGCCAGCAGTGCAGCCGGGACTAGCGGGAGAGGTGAGCAGTTCTTC.

V gene TRBV3-1 combines with J gene TRBJ2-1; 10 nucleotides match TRBD2. CDR1 and CDR2 (germline): LGHDT, YNNKEL (reference sequence). This CDR3 is built from 18 residues. Unmatched junction bases numbered 9, after V lost 1 base and J lost 3 bases. In DNA, the CDR3 is TGTGCCAGCAGCCAAGCGGGGTCTAGCGGGAGTATCTACAATGAGCAGTTCTTC. Encoded protein: CASSQAGSSGSIYNEQFF.

The V and J genes are TRBV7-3 and TRBJ1-6; TRBD1 is a possible D gene (5 bases). CDR3 length: 15 residues. Germline CDR1 reads SGHTA; CDR2 reads FQGTGA. Deletions cut 5 bases from V and 7 bases from J, with 15 bases between. The CDR3 spells CASSRGDVKNSPLHF. The CDR3 region has the DNA TGTGCCAGCAGCCGCGGGGACGTTAAGAATTCACCCCTCCACTTT.

This clonotype was detected only a few times. V gene TRBV15 combines with J gene TRBJ2-4, with D possibly matching TRBD1 (6 bases). There are 17 residues in the CDR3. CDR1 is LNHNV, CDR2 YYDKDF, per germline (reference sequence). Trimming stripped 3 bases from V and 6 bases from J, with 21 bases between. The CDR3 DNA sequence: TGTGCCACCAGCAGGAACCTACAGGGAACCACATTAAACATTCAGTACTTC. This translates into CATSRNLQGTTLNIQYF. The full variable domain, with the rest looked up from reference TRBV15 and TRBJ2-4, is DAMVIQNPRYQVTQFGKPVTLSCSQTLNHNVMYWYQQKSSQAPKLLFHYYDKDFNNEADTPDNFQSRRPNTSFCFLDIRSPGLGDTAMYLCATSRNLQGTTLNIQYFGAGTRLSVL.

This clonotype was found a few times. The chain employs TRBV5-6 and TRBJ2-7, with TRBD2 as a possible D gene (6 bases). The CDR3 has 14 residues. From germline, CDR1 is SGHDT and CDR2 YYEEEE. Trimming removed 2 bases at V and 6 bases at J, with 15 bases between. The CDR3 DNA follows: TGTGCCAGCAGCTTAGTAGGCGGGATGCGCGAGCAGTACTTC. Its protein is CASSLVGGMREQYF. Based on the CDR3 plus reference TRBV5-6 and TRBJ2-7, the full variable domain is DAGVTQSPTHLIKTRGQQVTLRCSPKSGHDTVSWYQQALGQGPQFIFQYYEEEERQRGNFPDRFSGHQFPNYSSELNVNALLLGDSALYLCASSLVGGMREQYFGPGTRLTVT.

The chain links TRBV9 to TRBJ2-5; no clear D. The CDR3 loop spans 14 amino acids. Germline CDR1 SGDLS, CDR2 YYNGEE. Between the trimmed V and J ends, which lost 1 base and 4 bases, there was a span of 11 bases. This chain's CDR3 is CASSVSRASETQYF. CDR3 nucleotides: TGTGCCAGCAGCGTAAGCAGAGCGTCAGAGACCCAGTACTTC.

This clonotype showed up many times. J is TRBJ2-3 and V is TRBV2, with TRBD1 matching 9 bases. V shed 5 bases and J 2 bases; nucleotides not matched to a gene: 2. CDR1 and CDR2 from the germline V gene are SNHLY and FYNNEI. This CDR3 spans 14 amino acids. The CDR3 nucleotides are TGTGCCAGCAGTCACAGGGGGCACACAGATACGCAGTATTTT. Translated: CASSHRGHTDTQYF.

This chain uses TRBV7-9 with TRBJ2-2; D gene ambiguous. The germline V gene has CDR1 SEHNR and CDR2 FQNEAQ (reference sequence). V was trimmed by 7 bases and J by 7 bases, leaving 13 bases between them. This CDR3 comprises 13 residues. Written as DNA, the CDR3 is TGTGCCAGCAATGGTCGGCTTATCGGGGAGCTGTTTTTT. As protein: CASNGRLIGELFF. The full variable domain, rest sourced from reference TRBV7-9 and TRBJ2-2, is DTGVSQNPRHKITKRGQNVTFRCDPISEHNRLYWYRQTLGQGPEFLTYFQNEAQLEKSRLLSDRFSAERPKGSFSTLEIQRTEQGDSAMYLCASNGRLIGELFFGEGSRLTVL.

The chain has TRBV12-3 or TRBV12-4 and TRBJ2-7, with D possibly matching TRBD1 (5 bases). The V and J ends lost 6 bases and 4 bases respectively, with 13 bases between them. This CDR3 region has 13 residues. CDR3 region: CASSHRYAYEQYF. CDR3 nucleotides: TGTGCCAGCAGCCACAGGTACGCATACGAGCAGTACTTC.

The J gene is TRBJ1-1, the V gene TRBV12-3 or TRBV12-4; D call uncertain. The CDR3 is 12 amino acids. V dropped 4 bases and J dropped 6 bases, with 9 bases sitting between them. CDR3 in DNA: TGTGCCAGCAGTTATGTTTCAGCTGAAGCTTTCTTT. The encoded protein is CASSYVSAEAFF.